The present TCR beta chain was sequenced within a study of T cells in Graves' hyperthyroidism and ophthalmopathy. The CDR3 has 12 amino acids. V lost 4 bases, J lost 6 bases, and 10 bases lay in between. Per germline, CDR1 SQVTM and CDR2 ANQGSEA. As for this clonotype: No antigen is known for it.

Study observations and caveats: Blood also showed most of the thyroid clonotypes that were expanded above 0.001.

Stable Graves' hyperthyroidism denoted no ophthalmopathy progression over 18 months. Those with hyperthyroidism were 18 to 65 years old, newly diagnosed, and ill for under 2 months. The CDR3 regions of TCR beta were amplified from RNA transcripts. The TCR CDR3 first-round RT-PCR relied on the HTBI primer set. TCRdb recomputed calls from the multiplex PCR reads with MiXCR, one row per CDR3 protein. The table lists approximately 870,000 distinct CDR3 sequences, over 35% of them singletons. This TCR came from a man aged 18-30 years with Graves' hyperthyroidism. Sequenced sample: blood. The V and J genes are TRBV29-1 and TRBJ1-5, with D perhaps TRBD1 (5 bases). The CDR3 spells CSVGGVGQPQHF. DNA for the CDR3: TGCAGCGTTGGGGGGGTGGGTCAGCCCCAGCATTTT.